This T cell receptor (beta chain) was captured in a study of shared clonotypes between healthy human individuals. The CDR3 covers 17 residues. Germline assignment: CDR1 LGHNA and CDR2 YSLEER. Trimming removed 1 base from V and 1 base from J; junction bases left unmatched: 3. CD45RO-negative CD8 cells positively selected for CCR7 made up the naive population, which excluded terminally differentiated effector memory CD45RA+ cells. Measured with immunoSEQ multiplex PCR; TCRdb has only the in-frame clones, and not every one. The top ten clones hold around 1.7% of a sample with about 2.1 million clones, more than 85% of them seen once.

Sequencing was carried out using naive CD8+ T cells from PBMCs. The receptor was isolated from a young man in good health. Some clones in this sample may be carry-over from other donors' samples. V gene TRBV4-3 combines with J gene TRBJ2-5, with 13 bases that match TRBD2. The CDR3 DNA reads as TGCGCCAGCAGCCAAGCTGGGACTAGCGGGACCCAAGAGACCCAGTACTTC. Translated, it gives CASSQAGTSGTQETQYF.